This is a list of T cell receptor beta chains from one sample in a study of shared clonotypes between healthy human individuals. The assay was immunoSEQ multiplex PCR, and TCRdb's table has in-frame clones only and misses some. The sample has roughly 1,500,000 clones, around 98% seen once. The material sequenced was naive CD4+ T cells sorted from blood. The receptor set was obtained from a young man in good health. CDR3s include the opening cysteine and the closing phenylalanine or tryptophan. The order of the fields is D gene, V gene, J gene, CDR3 protein. A D gene is named only where the DNA matches it firmly.

NA	TRBV5-4	TRBJ2-7	CASSLARVPYEQYF
TRBD1	TRBV7-6	TRBJ2-7	CASSLAAGTGLYEQYF
NA	TRBV11-2	TRBJ2-7	CASSPTGTKSSYEQYF
NA	TRBV30	TRBJ1-4	CAWTDSTAGVIVTTNEKLFF
TRBD2	TRBV28	TRBJ2-6	CASSRPRAGGSNVLTF
NA	TRBV28	TRBJ2-7	CASSLSHRAYEQYF
TRBD1	TRBV18	TRBJ2-6	CASSSGQGIPSGANVLTF
NA	TRBV7-9	TRBJ2-2	CASSFFLDTGELFF
NA	TRBV2	TRBJ1-3	CASSDPGSGNTIYF
NA	TRBV7-3	TRBJ2-7	CASSSRRFYEQYF
NA	TRBV5-5	TRBJ1-5	CASSLDSRGDQPQHF
NA	TRBV5-1	TRBJ2-7	CASSLGVARSSYEQYF
NA	TRBV6-1	TRBJ1-2	CASTLGRDGSGYTF
NA	TRBV7-9	TRBJ1-1	CASSPGGGDVAFF